The TCR beta chain under discussion was sequenced for a study of T cell repertoires in cytomegalovirus infection. For the study at large: The study used recently identified HLA-C-restricted and well-studied HLA-B-restricted CMV epitopes. Matching HLA type and CMV infection were both indicated by public TCR beta signatures. The study's findings and limits: Across the ex vivo response, the dominant clonotypes were HLA-C-restricted CMV-specific TCR beta clonotypes. Cumulative public TCR beta family frequency identified CMV carriers with the relevant HLA.

Using its own MiXCR run on the reads, TCRdb lists one record per CDR3 protein. Counted here are 650,000 to 900,000 distinct CDR3 sequences, about 27% occurring once; the ten biggest clones make up 10% to 15%. In the case of this clonotype: Antigen: not known.

The source is a human donor in good health (CMV status not recorded). Some clones in this sample may be carry-over from other donors' samples. The sequenced sample was cultured CD8+ T cells from PBMCs, obtained from culture after CMV antigen stimulation.

CDR3 DNA sequence: TGTGCCAGCAGCTTAGCGATTGGGGGGGAAAGGAACTATGGCTACACCTTC. As protein: CASSLAIGGERNYGYTF. This chain links TRBV7-9 with TRBJ1-2; possibly TRBD1 for D (5 bases). The germline gives CDR1 SEHNR, CDR2 FQNEAQ (reference sequence). V lost 0 bases to trimming and J lost 2 bases, with 16 bases between them. CDR3 length: 17 amino acids.